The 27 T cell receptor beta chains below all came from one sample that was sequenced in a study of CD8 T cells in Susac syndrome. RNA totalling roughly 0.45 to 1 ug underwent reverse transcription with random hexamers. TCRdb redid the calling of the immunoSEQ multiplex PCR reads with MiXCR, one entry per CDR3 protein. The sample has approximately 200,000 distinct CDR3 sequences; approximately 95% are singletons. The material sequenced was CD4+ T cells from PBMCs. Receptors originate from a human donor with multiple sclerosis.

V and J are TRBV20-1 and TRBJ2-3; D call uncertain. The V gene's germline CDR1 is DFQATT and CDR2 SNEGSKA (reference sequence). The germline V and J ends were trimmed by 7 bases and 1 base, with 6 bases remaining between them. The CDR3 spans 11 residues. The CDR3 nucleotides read TGCAGTGTAGTGGGCACAGATACGCAGTATTTT. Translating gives CSVVGTDTQYF.

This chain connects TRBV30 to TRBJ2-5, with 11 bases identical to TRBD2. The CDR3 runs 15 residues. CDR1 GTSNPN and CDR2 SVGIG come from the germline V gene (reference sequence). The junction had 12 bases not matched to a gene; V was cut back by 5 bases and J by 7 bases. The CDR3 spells CAWLAGGQKGRTQYF. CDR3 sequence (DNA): TGTGCCTGGTTAGCGGGGGGGCAGAAAGGTCGGACCCAGTACTTC.

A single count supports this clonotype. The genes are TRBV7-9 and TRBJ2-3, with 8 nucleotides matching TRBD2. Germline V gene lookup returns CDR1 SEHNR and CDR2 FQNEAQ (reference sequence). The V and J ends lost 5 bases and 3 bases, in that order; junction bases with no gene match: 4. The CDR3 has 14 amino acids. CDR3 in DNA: TGTGCCAGCAGCCGTCAGCGGGGGACAGATACGCAGTATTTT. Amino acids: CASSRQRGTDTQYF. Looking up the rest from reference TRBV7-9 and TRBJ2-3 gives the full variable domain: DTGVSQNPRHKITKRGQNVTFRCDPISEHNRLYWYRQTLGQGPEFLTYFQNEAQLEKSRLLSDRFSAERPKGSFSTLEIQRTEQGDSAMYLCASSRQRGTDTQYFGPGTRLTVL.

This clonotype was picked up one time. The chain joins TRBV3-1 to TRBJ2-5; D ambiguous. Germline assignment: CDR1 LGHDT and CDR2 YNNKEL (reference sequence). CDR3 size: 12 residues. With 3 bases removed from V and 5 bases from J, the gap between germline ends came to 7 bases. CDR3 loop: CASSHLRETQYF. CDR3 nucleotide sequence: TGTGCCAGCAGCCACTTACGGGAGACCCAGTACTTC.

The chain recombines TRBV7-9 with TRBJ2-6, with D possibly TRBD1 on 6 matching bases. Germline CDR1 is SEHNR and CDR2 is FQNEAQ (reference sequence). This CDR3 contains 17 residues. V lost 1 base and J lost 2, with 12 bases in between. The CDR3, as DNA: TGTGCCAGCAGCTTAGTTCTGGCAGGGGCTGGGGCCAACGTCCTGACTTTC. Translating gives CASSLVLAGAGANVLTF.

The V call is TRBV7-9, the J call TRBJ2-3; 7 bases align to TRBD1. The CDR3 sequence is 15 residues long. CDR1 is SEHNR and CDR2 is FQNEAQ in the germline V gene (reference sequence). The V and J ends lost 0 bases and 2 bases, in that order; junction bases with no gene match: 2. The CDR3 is CASSLAGQFTDTQYF. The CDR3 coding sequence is TGTGCCAGCAGCTTAGCGGGACAGTTCACAGATACGCAGTATTTT.

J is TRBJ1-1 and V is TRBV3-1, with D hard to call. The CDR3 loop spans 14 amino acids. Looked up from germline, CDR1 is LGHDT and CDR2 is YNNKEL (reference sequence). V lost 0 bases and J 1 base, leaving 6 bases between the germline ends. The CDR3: CASSQETQNTEAFF. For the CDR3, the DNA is TGTGCCAGCAGCCAAGAGACCCAGAACACTGAAGCTTTCTTT.

CDR3 DNA: TGTGCCTGCATACGAGGAGGAACCTCCTACGAGCAGTACGTC. This codes for CACIRGGTSYEQYV. The V gene is TRBV30, the J gene TRBJ2-7; tentative D call: TRBD2 (5 bases). The CDR3 has 14 residues. Between the trimmed V and J ends, which lost 6 bases and 0 bases, there was a span of 15 bases. The germline gives CDR1 GTSNPN, CDR2 SVGIG (reference sequence).

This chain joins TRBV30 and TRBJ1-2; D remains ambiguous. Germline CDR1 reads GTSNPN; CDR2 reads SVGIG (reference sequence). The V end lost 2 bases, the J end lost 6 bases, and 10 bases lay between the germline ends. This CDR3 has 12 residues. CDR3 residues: CAWSNIGHGYTF. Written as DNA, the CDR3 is TGTGCCTGGAGTAATATCGGGCATGGCTACACCTTC.

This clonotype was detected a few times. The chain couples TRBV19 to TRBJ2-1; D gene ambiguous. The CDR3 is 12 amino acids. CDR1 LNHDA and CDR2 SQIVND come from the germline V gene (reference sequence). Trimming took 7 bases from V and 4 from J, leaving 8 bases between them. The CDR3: CASTSGYNEQFF. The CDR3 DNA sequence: TGTGCCAGTACAAGTGGATACAATGAGCAGTTCTTC.

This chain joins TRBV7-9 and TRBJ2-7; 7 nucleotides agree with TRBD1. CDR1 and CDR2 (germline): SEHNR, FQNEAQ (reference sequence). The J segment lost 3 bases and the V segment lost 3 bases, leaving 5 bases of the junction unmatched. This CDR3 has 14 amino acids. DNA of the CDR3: TGTGCCAGCAGCTTTGACGACAGGGACTACGAGCAGTACTTC. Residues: CASSFDDRDYEQYF.

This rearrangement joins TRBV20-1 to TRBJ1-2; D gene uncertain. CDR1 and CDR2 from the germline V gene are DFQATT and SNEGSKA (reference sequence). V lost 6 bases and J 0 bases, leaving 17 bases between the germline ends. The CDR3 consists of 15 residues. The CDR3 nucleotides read TGCAGTGCGCTCGGGTTGGGAGGGTCTAACTATGGCTACACCTTC. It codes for CSALGLGGSNYGYTF.

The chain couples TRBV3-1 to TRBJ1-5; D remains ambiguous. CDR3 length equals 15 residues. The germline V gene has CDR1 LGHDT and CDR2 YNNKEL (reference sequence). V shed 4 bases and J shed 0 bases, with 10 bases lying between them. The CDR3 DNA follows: TGTGCCAGCAGCCCAACCATGGATAGCAATCAGCCCCAGCATTTT. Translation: CASSPTMDSNQPQHF.

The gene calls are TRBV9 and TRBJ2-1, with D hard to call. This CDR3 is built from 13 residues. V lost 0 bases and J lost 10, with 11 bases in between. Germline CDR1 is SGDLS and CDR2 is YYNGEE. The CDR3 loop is CASSVEPALEQFF. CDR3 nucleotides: TGTGCCAGCAGCGTAGAACCAGCACTCGAGCAGTTCTTC. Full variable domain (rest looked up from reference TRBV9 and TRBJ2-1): DSGVTQTPKHLITATGQRVTLRCSPRSGDLSVYWYQQSLDQGLQFLIQYYNGEERAKGNILERFSAQQFPDLHSELNLSSLELGDSALYFCASSVEPALEQFFGPGTRLTVL.

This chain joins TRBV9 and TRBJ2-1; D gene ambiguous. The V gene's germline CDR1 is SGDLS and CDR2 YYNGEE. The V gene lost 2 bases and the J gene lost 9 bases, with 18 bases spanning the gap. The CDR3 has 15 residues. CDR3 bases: TGTGCCAGCAGCGTGGGTCTTGGAGCAAAGCGTGAGCAGTTCTTC. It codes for CASSVGLGAKREQFF.

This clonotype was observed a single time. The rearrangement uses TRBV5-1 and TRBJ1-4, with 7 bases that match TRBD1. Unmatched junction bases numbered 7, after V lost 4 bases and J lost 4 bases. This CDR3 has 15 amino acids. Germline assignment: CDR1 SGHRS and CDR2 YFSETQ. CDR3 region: CASSPQGGLNEKLFF. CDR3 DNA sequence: TGCGCCAGCAGCCCCCAGGGGGGACTTAATGAAAAACTGTTTTTT.

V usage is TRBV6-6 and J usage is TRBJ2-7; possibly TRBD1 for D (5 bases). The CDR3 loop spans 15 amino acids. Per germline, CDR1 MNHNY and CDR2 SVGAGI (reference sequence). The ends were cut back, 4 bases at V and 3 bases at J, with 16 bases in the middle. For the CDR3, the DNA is TGTGCCAGCAGTTCAGCAGAGAGACAGCTCTACGAGCAGTACGTC. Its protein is CASSSAERQLYEQYV.

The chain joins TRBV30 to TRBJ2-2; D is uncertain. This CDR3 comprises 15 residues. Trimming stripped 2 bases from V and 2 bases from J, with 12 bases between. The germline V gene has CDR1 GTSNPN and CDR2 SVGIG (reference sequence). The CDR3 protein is CAWSSLKSNTGELFF. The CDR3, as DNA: TGTGCCTGGAGTTCCCTAAAGAGTAACACCGGGGAGCTGTTTTTT.

CDR3 in amino acids: CSVEVGGSNQPQHF. The DNA of the CDR3 is TGCAGCGTTGAGGTTGGGGGGAGCAATCAGCCCCAGCATTTT. The chain is built from TRBV29-1 and TRBJ1-5, with D possibly matching TRBD1 (5 bases). Trimming removed 3 bases from V and 1 base from J, with 10 bases in between. The CDR3 is 14 residues long. The V gene's germline CDR1 is SQVTM and CDR2 ANQGSEA.

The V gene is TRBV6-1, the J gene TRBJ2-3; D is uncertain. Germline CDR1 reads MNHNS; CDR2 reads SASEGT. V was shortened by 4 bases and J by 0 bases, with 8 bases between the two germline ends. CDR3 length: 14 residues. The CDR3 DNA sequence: TGTGCCAGCAGTGTTGGGCACAGCACAGATACGCAGTATTTT. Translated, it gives CASSVGHSTDTQYF.

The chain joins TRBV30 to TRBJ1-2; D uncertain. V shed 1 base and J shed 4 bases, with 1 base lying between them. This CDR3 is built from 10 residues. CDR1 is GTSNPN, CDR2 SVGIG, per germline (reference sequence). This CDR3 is CAWSAYGYTF. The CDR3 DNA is TGTGCCTGGAGTGCCTATGGCTACACCTTC.

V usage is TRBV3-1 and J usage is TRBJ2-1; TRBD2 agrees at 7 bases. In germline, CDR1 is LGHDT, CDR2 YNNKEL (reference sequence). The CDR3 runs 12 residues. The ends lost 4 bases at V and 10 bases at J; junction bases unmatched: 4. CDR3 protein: CASSPGGREQFF. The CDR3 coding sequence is TGTGCCAGCAGCCCCGGGGGGAGGGAGCAGTTCTTC.

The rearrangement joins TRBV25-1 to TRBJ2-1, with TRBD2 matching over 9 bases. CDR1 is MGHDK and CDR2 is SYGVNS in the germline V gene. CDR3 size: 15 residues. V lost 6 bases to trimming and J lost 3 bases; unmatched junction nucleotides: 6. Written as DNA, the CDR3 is TGTGCCAGCAGGCCGGGACTAGCAGTCTACAATGAGCAGTTCTTC. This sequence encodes CASRPGLAVYNEQFF.

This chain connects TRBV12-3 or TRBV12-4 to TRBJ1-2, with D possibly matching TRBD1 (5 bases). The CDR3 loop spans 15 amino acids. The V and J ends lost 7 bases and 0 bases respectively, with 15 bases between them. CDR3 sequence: CASTLTDSPNYGYTF. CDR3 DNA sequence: TGTGCCAGCACCCTAACCGACAGTCCTAACTATGGCTACACCTTC.

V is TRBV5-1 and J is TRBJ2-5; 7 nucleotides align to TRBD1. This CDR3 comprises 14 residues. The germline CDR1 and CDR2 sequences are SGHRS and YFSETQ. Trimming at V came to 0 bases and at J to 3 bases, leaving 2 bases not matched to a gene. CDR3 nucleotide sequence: TGCGCCAGCAGCTTGGAGGGGACAGAAGAGACCCAGTACTTC. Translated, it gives CASSLEGTEETQYF.

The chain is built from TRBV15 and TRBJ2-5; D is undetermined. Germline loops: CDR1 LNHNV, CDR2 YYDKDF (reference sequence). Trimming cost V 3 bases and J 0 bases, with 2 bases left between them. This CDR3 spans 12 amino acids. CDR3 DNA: TGTGCCACCAGCAGGAACCAAGAGACCCAGTACTTC. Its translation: CATSRNQETQYF. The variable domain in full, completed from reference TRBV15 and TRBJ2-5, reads DAMVIQNPRYQVTQFGKPVTLSCSQTLNHNVMYWYQQKSSQAPKLLFHYYDKDFNNEADTPDNFQSRRPNTSFCFLDIRSPGLGDTAMYLCATSRNQETQYFGPGTRLLVL.

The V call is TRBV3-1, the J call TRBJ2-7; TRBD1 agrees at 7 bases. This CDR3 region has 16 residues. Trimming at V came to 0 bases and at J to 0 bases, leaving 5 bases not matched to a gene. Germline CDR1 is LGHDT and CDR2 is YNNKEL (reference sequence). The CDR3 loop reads CASSQDKGQSSYEQYF. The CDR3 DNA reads TGTGCCAGCAGCCAAGATAAGGGACAGAGCTCCTACGAGCAGTACTTC.